This T cell receptor (beta chain) emerged from a study of shared clonotypes between healthy human individuals. Regarding the study as a whole: Limited genetic and exposure-history diversity came from having few donors. When compared with the clonotypes that were shared by all four sorted-subset donors, the non-shared clonotypes turned out to have lower generation probabilities.

Only Caucasian adults living in Nashville, Tennessee made up the donor group. It was into CD45RA+ naive and CD45RA-negative memory subsets that the CD4+ cells were split. V lost 6 bases and J lost 5, with 11 bases in between. Germline loops: CDR1 GTSNPN, CDR2 SVGIG (reference sequence). The CDR3 has 11 residues. Note on this clone: Its antigen is as yet unknown.

Only in-frame clones appear in the TCRdb table, and some are missing; sequencing was by immunoSEQ multiplex PCR. The table shows roughly 2.6 million clones, with just over 90% occurring only once. The source is a young man in good health. This sequence joins TRBV30 and TRBJ2-7; unclear D gene. Sequences were obtained from naive CD4+ T cells sorted from blood. Subset indicated: CD45RA+ positively selected. The CDR3 here is CACSLDHEQYF. CDR3 nucleotide sequence: TGTGCCTGTAGTCTCGACCACGAGCAGTACTTC.